The 3 T cell receptor beta chains listed next were all sequenced from one sample in a study of technical replicates of blood from a handful of donors (dated by TCRdb to 2016 to 2017). The library was built by means of the immunoSEQ multiplex PCR assay. The table comes from immuneACCESS by way of TCRdb, which keeps in-frame sequences with V and J called. Part of the clones is missing from these tables; in studies checked, under half for an unresolved V gene and the rest for unknown reasons. The sample includes about 61,000 clones, with 87% observed a single time. The ten largest clonotypes hold over 4.5% of the sample. Sequenced: PBMCs. Receptor source: a human donor in good health. Some clones in this sample may be carry-over from other donors' samples.

The chain has TRBV5-1 and TRBJ2-3; 7 bases map to TRBD1. CDR1 is SGHRS and CDR2 is YFSETQ in the germline V gene. J gave up 6 bases and V 3 bases, and 10 bases lay outside the gene matches. The CDR3 has 15 amino acids. The CDR3 reads CASSSDRANVDTQYF. The CDR3 coding sequence is TGCGCCAGCAGCTCCGACAGGGCGAATGTCGATACGCAGTATTTT. Full variable domain (rest looked up from reference TRBV5-1 and TRBJ2-3): KAGVTQTPRYLIKTRGQQVTLSCSPISGHRSVSWYQQTPGQGLQFLFEYFSETQRNKGNFPGRFSGRQFSNSRSEMNVSTLELGDSALYLCASSSDRANVDTQYFGPGTRLTVL.

This clone is a singleton in its sample. J is TRBJ1-5 and V is TRBV7-8, with D possibly TRBD1 on 6 matching bases. CDR3 length equals 14 residues. Germline CDR1 is SGHVS and CDR2 is FQNEAQ. Trimming cost V 7 bases and J 11 bases, with 21 bases left between them. The chain's CDR3 is CASTGGGRGLTQHF. The CDR3 DNA sequence: TGTGCCAGCACGGGGGGGGGCCGGGGATTGACCCAGCATTTT.

This rearrangement joins TRBV2 to TRBJ2-1; D not certain. The CDR3 has 14 amino acids. Germline loops: CDR1 SNHLY, CDR2 FYNNEI. V was shortened by 6 bases and J by 0 bases, with 9 bases between the two germline ends. CDR3 region: CASRKESSYNEQFF. The CDR3 bases are TGTGCCAGCAGGAAGGAGAGCTCCTACAATGAGCAGTTCTTC.